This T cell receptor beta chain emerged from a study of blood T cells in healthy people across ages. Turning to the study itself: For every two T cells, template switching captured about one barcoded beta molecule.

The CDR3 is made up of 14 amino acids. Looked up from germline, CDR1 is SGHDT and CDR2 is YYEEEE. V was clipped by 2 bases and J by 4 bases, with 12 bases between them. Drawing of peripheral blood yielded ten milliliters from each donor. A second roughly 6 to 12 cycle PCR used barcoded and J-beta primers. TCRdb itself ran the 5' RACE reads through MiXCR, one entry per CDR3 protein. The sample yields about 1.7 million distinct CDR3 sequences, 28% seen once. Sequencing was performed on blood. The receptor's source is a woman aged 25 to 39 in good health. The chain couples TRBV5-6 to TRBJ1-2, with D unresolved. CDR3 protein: CASSFGQKSYGYTF. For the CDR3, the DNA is TGTGCCAGCAGCTTTGGCCAGAAGAGCTATGGCTACACCTTC.